The 13 T cell receptor beta chains below all came from one sample that was sequenced in a study of T cells after yellow fever vaccination. TCRdb processed the 5' RACE reads anew with MiXCR; each CDR3 protein has one entry. The profile covers 250,000 to 400,000 distinct CDR3 sequences, with roughly 4.3% appearing a single time and around 23% taken by the ten largest. Here the sequenced sample was PBMCs, taken 5 days after the yellow fever booster vaccination. The receptors derive from a man between 18 and 35 years old who received the YFV17D yellow fever vaccine.

The V gene is TRBV10-3, the J gene TRBJ2-6; D gene uncertain. Germline V gene sequence: CDR1 ENHRY, CDR2 SYGVKD. The CDR3 runs to 17 residues. V was clipped by 3 bases and J by 0 bases, with 12 bases between them. The CDR3 region is CAISDPGFLSGANVLTF. CDR3 in DNA: TGTGCCATCAGTGACCCAGGATTCCTCTCTGGGGCCAACGTCCTGACTTTC.

This clonotype was observed many times. V usage is TRBV20-1 and J usage is TRBJ2-1; D might be TRBD2 (7 bases). Germline lookup yields CDR1 DFQATT and CDR2 SNEGSKA (reference sequence). This CDR3 region has 16 residues. V was cut by 1 base and J by 6 bases, with 19 bases left in between. CDR3 nucleotides: TGCAGTGCTAGAGGTGCCGGGGGGCCCCCTCGCAATGAGCAGTTCTTC. It translates to CSARGAGGPPRNEQFF.

This clonotype was picked up many times. This sequence joins TRBV5-1 and TRBJ2-2; tentative D call: TRBD1 (5 bases). This CDR3 is built from 15 residues. In germline, CDR1 is SGHRS, CDR2 YFSETQ. V lost 0 bases and J 2 bases, leaving 8 bases between the germline ends. DNA for the CDR3: TGCGCCAGCAGCTTGGCCAGGGCAAACACCGGGGAGCTGTTTTTT. This gives the protein CASSLARANTGELFF.

The chain has TRBV4-3 and TRBJ2-2, with D maybe TRBD2 (6 bases). Deletions cut 4 bases from V and 1 base from J, with 13 bases between. Germline V lookup: CDR1 LGHNA, CDR2 YSLEER. This CDR3 comprises 16 residues. The CDR3: CASSPRGLLNTGELFF. The CDR3 DNA follows: TGCGCCAGCAGCCCGCGGGGACTTTTGAACACCGGGGAGCTGTTTTTT.

This clonotype appeared many times. This chain uses TRBV9 with TRBJ1-1; 7 bases map to TRBD1. Trimming cost V 4 bases and J 3 bases; bases outside gene matches: 9. Germline V gene sequence: CDR1 SGDLS, CDR2 YYNGEE. The CDR3 contains 15 residues. The CDR3 reads CASSPRQGLDTEAFF. The DNA for the CDR3 is TGTGCCAGCAGCCCCAGACAGGGACTGGACACTGAAGCTTTCTTT.

This clonotype was recorded at least ten times. The V call is TRBV20-1, the J call TRBJ2-4; D tentatively reads TRBD1 or TRBD2 (6 bases each). The CDR3 spans 13 residues. Germline CDR1 reads DFQATT; CDR2 reads SNEGSKA (reference sequence). V shed 6 bases and J shed 0 bases, with 9 bases lying between them. The CDR3 region has the DNA TGCAGTGCGAGGGGGGTAGCCAAAAACATTCAGTACTTC. Its translation: CSARGVAKNIQYF.

The V and J genes are TRBV12-5 and TRBJ2-1; TRBD2 aligns across 12 bases. Germline CDR1 LGHNT, CDR2 FRNRAP. The CDR3 has 16 residues. V lost 6 bases and J lost 8; bases outside the gene matches: 11. The CDR3 region has the DNA TGTGCTAGTGGCCCTAGACTAGCGGGGGTATCCGATGAGCAGTTCTTC. It codes for CASGPRLAGVSDEQFF.

This clonotype came up a few times. The chain recombines TRBV20-1 with TRBJ1-5; a possible D gene is TRBD1 (6 bases). V lost 0 bases and J lost 9, with 27 bases in between. The CDR3 runs to 18 residues. CDR1 is DFQATT and CDR2 is SNEGSKA in the germline V gene (reference sequence). CDR3 amino acids: CSARDRTEGDYVSGPQHF. The DNA of the CDR3 is TGCAGTGCTAGAGATCGGACGGAGGGGGATTACGTCAGTGGGCCCCAGCATTTT.

CDR3 in amino acids: CASGQPAGELFF. For the CDR3, the DNA is TGTGCTAGTGGCCAACCCGCCGGGGAGCTGTTTTTT. The rearrangement uses TRBV12-5 and TRBJ2-2, with D hard to call. The CDR3 extends over 12 amino acids. V dropped 6 bases and J dropped 6 bases, with 8 bases sitting between them. Germline CDR1 and CDR2: LGHNT and FRNRAP.

This clonotype has a count of ten or more. The rearrangement uses TRBV7-8 and TRBJ2-7; 7 bases are a match to TRBD1. Per germline, CDR1 SGHVS and CDR2 FQNEAQ. There are 16 residues in the CDR3. Unmatched junction bases numbered 8, after V lost 3 bases and J lost 0 bases. CDR3 bases: TGTGCCAGCAGCTTTTCCCCTGGGACAGTCTCCTACGAGCAGTACTTC. Translated: CASSFSPGTVSYEQYF.

This clonotype was counted only a few times. The chain combines TRBV5-1 with TRBJ2-1, with 7 bases fitting TRBD1. V shed 0 bases and J 8 bases; nucleotides not matched to a gene: 5. The germline V gene has CDR1 SGHRS and CDR2 YFSETQ. The CDR3 has 14 amino acids. CDR3 sequence (DNA): TGCGCCAGCAGCTTGGAGGGGGCCCCCGATGAGCAGTTCTTC. This translates into CASSLEGAPDEQFF.

This clonotype was observed at least ten times. The chain carries TRBV7-9 and TRBJ2-5, with D possibly matching TRBD1 (5 bases). The length of the CDR3 is 14 residues. The germline V gene has CDR1 SEHNR and CDR2 FQNEAQ (reference sequence). Trimming removed 5 bases from V and 2 bases from J, with 12 bases in between. In DNA, the CDR3 is TGTGCCAGCAGCCGCCCTAGGGGTCAAGAGACCCAGTACTTC. It is translated as CASSRPRGQETQYF.

This clonotype was seen a few times. The chain joins TRBV18 to TRBJ1-5; D may be TRBD1 (5 bases). The V and J ends lost 5 bases and 9 bases respectively, with 14 bases between them. The CDR3 is 13 amino acids. Per germline, CDR1 KGHSH and CDR2 LQKENI. As DNA, the CDR3 is TGTGCCAGCTCAGATCCTACGGGGCGGCCCCAGCATTTT. This translates into CASSDPTGRPQHF.